A selection of T cell receptor beta chains follows, all from one sample in a study of blood T cell repertoires in COVID-19. Sequencing used immunoSEQ multiplex PCR; TCRdb keeps in-frame clones, though not all of them. Of roughly 190,000 clones in the sample, 81% were seen once. Sequenced: peripheral blood. These TCRs come from a woman aged 40 to 50 with COVID-19, enrolled during active disease. The CDR3 runs from the conserved cysteine through the conserved F or W. The D gene is left open where the match is weak. The listing skips clone size in some rows; elsewhere it reads once, few, many or a size class.

j_gene	abundance	v_gene	d_gene	CDR3nt	CDR3aa
TRBJ1-5	-	TRBV7-8	-	TGTGCCAGCAGCCCGGGCACGGGGGGAGTAAGTCAGCCCCAGCATTTT	CASSPGTGGVSQPQHF
TRBJ2-6	once	TRBV24-1	-	TGTGCCACAGCTAAGGTAGCAAAAGGGGCCAACGTCCTGACTTTC	CATAKVAKGANVLTF
TRBJ1-1	-	TRBV14	-	TGTGCCAGCAGTACAGGTTTGAACACTGAAGCTTTCTTT	CASSTGLNTEAFF
TRBJ2-1	-	TRBV28	-	TGTGCCAGCAGTTTTCGGGAGCGCCGCGGCAATGAGCAGTTCTTC	CASSFRERRGNEQFF
TRBJ2-7	-	TRBV14	-	TGTGCCAGCAGCCGAGGGGGATGGCAGTACTTC	CASSRGGWQYF
TRBJ2-7	-	TRBV7-9	TRBD2	TGTGCCAGCAGAAATATTCTAGCGGGAGGTCAATACGAGCAGTACTTC	CASRNILAGGQYEQYF
TRBJ2-3	-	TRBV7-3	-	TGTGCCAGCAGCACCTATTCTAGCACAGATACGCAGTATTTT	CASSTYSSTDTQYF
TRBJ1-5	few	TRBV6-2/TRBV6-3	-	TGTGCCAGCAGTACAGGGCATCAGCCCCAGCATTTT	CASSTGHQPQHF
TRBJ2-7	-	TRBV15	-	TGTGCCACCAGCAGAGAGGTCCAGGTTGGCTACGAGCAGTACTTC	CATSREVQVGYEQYF
TRBJ2-1	few	TRBV7-9	-	TGTGCCAGCAGCAGGGACATGTACAATGAGCAGTTCTTC	CASSRDMYNEQFF
TRBJ2-5	-	TRBV10-3	-	TGTGCCATCAGTGAGTCGAATGGCAGAGAGACCCAGTACTTC	CAISESNGRETQYF
TRBJ2-5	-	TRBV18	-	TGTGCCAGCTCACCTGGGGACTTAATCCAAGAGACCCAGTACTTC	CASSPGDLIQETQYF
TRBJ1-1	once	TRBV19	-	TGTGCCAGTAGTCGGGGGATAATGAACACTGAAGCTTTCTTT	CASSRGIMNTEAFF
TRBJ2-7	-	TRBV5-5	TRBD1	TGTGCCAGCAGCCGAATGCTCACCGGGACAGGGGCACTCGACGAGCAGTACTTC	CASSRMLTGTGALDEQYF
TRBJ1-6	-	TRBV6-5	TRBD1	TGTGCCAGCAGTTACTCGACAGGGGGGGGGTCACCCCTCCACTTT	CASSYSTGGGSPLHF
TRBJ1-2	once	TRBV25-1	-	TGTGCCAGCAGTGAAAGGTATGGCAGGGCGGATGGCTACACCTTC	CASSERYGRADGYTF
TRBJ1-3	-	TRBV4-1	-	TGCGCCAGCAGCCAAGCGGTTAAGTCCAGGTCTGGAAACACCATATATTTT	CASSQAVKSRSGNTIYF
TRBJ1-5	-	TRBV12-3/TRBV12-4	-	TGTGCCAGCAGTTTAGGGGGGGATCAGCCCCAGCATTTT	CASSLGGDQPQHF
TRBJ2-3	-	TRBV7-2	TRBD2	TGTGCCAGCAGCTTAGGGCGGGGTGTCGGGAGGGCCACAGATACGCAGTATTTT	CASSLGRGVGRATDTQYF
TRBJ2-3	few	TRBV7-9	TRBD1	TGTGCCAGCAGCTTAGTTCTAAGGGGGCATGATACGCAGTATTTT	CASSLVLRGHDTQYF
TRBJ1-1	-	TRBV2	TRBD1	TGTGCCAGCAGGCCACAGGGGGTATACACTGAAGCTTTCTTT	CASRPQGVYTEAFF
TRBJ2-1	-	TRBV6-5	-	TGTGCCAGCAGTTACTCGGTACAGGGCAGTGAGCAGTTCTTC	CASSYSVQGSEQFF
TRBJ1-2	-	TRBV27	TRBD1	TGTGCCAGCAGTTTTACAGGGGACTATGGCTACACCTTC	CASSFTGDYGYTF
TRBJ1-2	-	TRBV3-1/TRBV3-2	TRBD1	TGTGCCAGCAGCCAGGGACAGGGGTATGGCTACACCTTC	CASSQGQGYGYTF
TRBJ1-4	once	TRBV2	-	TGTGCCAGCAGTGAATTAAACGCGGCGACTAATGAAAAACTGTTTTTT	CASSELNAATNEKLFF
TRBJ1-5	-	TRBV7-8	-	TGTGCCAGCAGCTTAGGGACAAGCAATCAGCCCCAGCATTTT	CASSLGTSNQPQHF
TRBJ2-1	few	TRBV14	-	TGTGCCAGCAGCCAAGGAGAGCACAATGAGCAGTTCTTC	CASSQGEHNEQFF
TRBJ1-1	-	TRBV6-5	-	TGTGCCAGCAGCTTCCAAGCGAACACTGAAGCTTTCTTT	CASSFQANTEAFF
TRBJ1-1	-	TRBV28	TRBD1	TGTGCCAGCAGTTTGACAGGGGGGGCTCGTGAAGCTTTCTTT	CASSLTGGAREAFF
TRBJ2-1	-	TRBV3-1/TRBV3-2	TRBD2	TGTGCCAGCAGCCAAGCCGCTCCTCTACTAGCGGGAGCTAGGAATGAGCAGTTCTTC	CASSQAAPLLAGARNEQFF
TRBJ1-5	-	TRBV19	-	TGTGCCAGTAGCCCAGGGCGGCAGGGCTTAGGGCAGCCCCAGCATTTT	CASSPGRQGLGQPQHF
TRBJ2-7	-	TRBV5-1	TRBD2	TGCGCCAGCAGTTTAGGGACTAGCGGAACCTACGAGCAGTACTTC	CASSLGTSGTYEQYF
TRBJ2-4	-	TRBV3-1/TRBV3-2	-	TGTGCCAGCAGCCAGAGAGGCACCCCGGGATACATTCAGTACTTC	CASSQRGTPGYIQYF
TRBJ1-6	-	TRBV6-5	-	TGTGCCAGCAGCTCAGGGCCCTATAATTCACCCCTCCACTTT	CASSSGPYNSPLHF
TRBJ1-4	-	TRBV5-1	-	TGCGCCAGCAGCGTGGAAGGGGCTAATGAAAAACTGTTTTTT	CASSVEGANEKLFF
TRBJ2-7	-	TRBV6-5	TRBD2	TGTGCCAGCACCAAACTAGCGGGAGGGCCAGGGGAGCAGTACTTC	CASTKLAGGPGEQYF
TRBJ1-2	few	TRBV7-9	-	TGTGCCAGCAGCCCCCCAGGGGAATACTATGGCTACACCTTC	CASSPPGEYYGYTF
TRBJ1-2	-	TRBV4-2	TRBD1	TGTGCCAGCAGCCAAGCGAAGGGGGCGCGTAGTGGCTACACCTTC	CASSQAKGARSGYTF
TRBJ2-1	-	TRBV18	TRBD1	TGTGCCAGCTCACCAGGGACAGGGCCCAACAATGAGCAGTTCTTC	CASSPGTGPNNEQFF
TRBJ2-3	-	TRBV7-3	TRBD2	TGTGCCAGCAGCACACCGGGACTACCGACAGATACGCAGTATTTT	CASSTPGLPTDTQYF
TRBJ2-7	-	TRBV12-3/TRBV12-4	-	TGTGCCAGCAGTTTCAGGGTGATGTACGAGCAGTACTTC	CASSFRVMYEQYF
TRBJ2-5	-	TRBV2	TRBD1	TGTGCCAGCAGTGGGGTAGGGACAGGGGGCGAGACCCAGTACTTC	CASSGVGTGGETQYF
TRBJ1-1	-	TRBV29-1	-	TGCAGCGTTGATGGTCTAATGAACACTGAAGCTTTCTTT	CSVDGLMNTEAFF
TRBJ1-4	few	TRBV10-3	-	TGTGCCATCAGTGAGGCTCAGTTACGTAAACTGTTTTTT	CAISEAQLRKLFF
TRBJ2-2	-	TRBV3-1/TRBV3-2	-	TGTGCCAGCAGCCCCATCTCTGGAAGGGGGACCGGGGAGCTGTTTTTT	CASSPISGRGTGELFF
TRBJ2-1	-	TRBV12-5	TRBD2	TGTGCTAGTGGTCCTCCCCTAGCGGGGGGGAATGAGCAGTTCTTC	CASGPPLAGGNEQFF
TRBJ1-5	-	TRBV12-5	-	TGTGCTAGTGGTTCCGGGACTGACGGAGGAGGACTAACTCAGCCCCAGCATTTT	CASGSGTDGGGLTQPQHF
TRBJ2-1	few	TRBV27	TRBD2	TGTGCCAGCAGTCCCGGGCTAGCGGGAGTTGGTGAGCAGTTCTTC	CASSPGLAGVGEQFF
TRBJ1-1	-	TRBV5-1	-	TGCGCCAGCAGCTTGGTCCCCGGGTTGAACACTGAAGCTTTCTTT	CASSLVPGLNTEAFF
TRBJ2-5	-	TRBV11-2	TRBD1	TGTGCCAGCAGCGACCGGGACAGGGGGTTGACCCAGTACTTC	CASSDRDRGLTQYF
TRBJ2-3	-	TRBV7-9	TRBD2	TGTGCCAGCCGAGCGGGAGCATCAGATACGCAGTATTTT	CASRAGASDTQYF
TRBJ2-1	-	TRBV7-8	-	TGTGCCAGCAGCTCGACTGTGGGGCAGTTCTTC	CASSSTVGQFF
TRBJ2-3	few	TRBV29-1	TRBD1	TGCAGCGTCCCGGGACAGGGTGCAGATACGCAGTATTTT	CSVPGQGADTQYF
TRBJ1-4	-	TRBV5-6	TRBD1	TGTGCCAGCAGCTATCCAGGGGGCGATGAAAAACTGTTTTTT	CASSYPGGDEKLFF
TRBJ1-1	-	TRBV18	TRBD1	TGTGCCACAGCTCTGGGACAGACGAACACTGAAGCTTTCTTT	CATALGQTNTEAFF
TRBJ1-6	-	TRBV6-1	-	TGTGCCAGCAGTGAAGGAAGTGGGGGCAACTCACCCCTCCACTTT	CASSEGSGGNSPLHF
TRBJ1-5	many	TRBV3-1/TRBV3-2	TRBD1	TGTGCCAGCAGCCAAGATCGTGGGACAGGGATTCAGCCCCAGCATTTT	CASSQDRGTGIQPQHF
TRBJ2-7	-	TRBV3-1/TRBV3-2	TRBD1	TGTGCCAGCAGCCAACTGACAGGGCGAGTGGAGCAGTACTTC	CASSQLTGRVEQYF
TRBJ2-5	-	TRBV7-2	TRBD1	TGTGCCAGCAGCAGCCGGACAGGGCGAGAGACCCAGTACTTC	CASSSRTGRETQYF
TRBJ1-1	-	TRBV25-1	TRBD1	TGTGCCAGCAGAGAGACAGGGTCTGACACTGAAGCTTTCTTT	CASRETGSDTEAFF